Given below is one T cell receptor beta chain in context. The specificity of this receptor is unknown. There are no base qualities to consult, and no much larger clone falls within one base. The sample is drawn from a study of cytomegalovirus exposure and HLA in healthy donors (dated 2017 in TCRdb). Study-wide context: In an earlier analysis of 550 to 750 of the donors, 276 Gb of sequence data and 90 million to 120 million unique TCR beta sequences from approximately 180 million T cells were reported. An early release covering more than 500 HLA-typed donors comprised about 300 gigabases of sequencing data and about 90 million unique TCR sequences. Of the 300 to 400 genotyped donors, over 70% fell in the genetic ancestry cluster associated with self-reported Caucasian donors. The study was designed to test whether signatures of past pathogen exposure could be identified by cataloging public T cell receptors. The study used immunosequencing to profile the T cell repertoires of 666 subjects and linked those repertoires to cytomegalovirus serostatus. Along with the 666-subject first cohort, a separate validation cohort of over 90 different subjects was used. High-throughput TCR immunosequencing, statistical association of individual TCRs with disease status, and machine learning were combined to predict cytomegalovirus infection status. In a later analysis, previously published TCR beta repertoires from 550 to 700 donors were re-analyzed and high-resolution HLA genotyping was added so that TCR occurrence patterns could be studied. Rather than using new phenotypic data, the later analysis identified candidate immune exposures from TCR beta sequences and from how often those sequences occurred across donors. An earlier analysis of 587 of the donors used high-throughput TCR beta sequencing to judge whether each TCR beta V gene segment behaved as functional or pseudogenic. Donor age, sex, ethnicity and CMV serostatus were compiled alongside the repertoire data. Genome-wide SNP genotypes for about 55% of the roughly 670 donors were used in a later genetic analysis, which treated that subset as a discovery cohort. All discovery cohort repertoires had been generated on a single sequencing platform. Both class I and class II loci were covered by HLA typing, at four-digit resolution. The number of donors typed differed by locus, with roughly 620-640 for A, B, C, DRB1 and DQB1, 522 for DQA1, 606 for DPA1, and approximately 470 for DPB1. A few DR-DQ haplotypes were treated as single units for association and clustering because of strong linkage in the cohort. On average, roughly 240,000 unique TCR beta nucleotide sequences were sequenced per donor among a few hundred genotyped donors of the cohort, with approximately 18% of those sequences being non-productive. Broader findings and caveats from the paper: While some public TCRs were present in many individuals, most TCR sequences turned up only very rarely across donors. Cytomegalovirus status was reported to be diagnosed by the classifier with high specificity and sensitivity in both the original and validation cohorts. A later analysis reported that several top co-occurrence clusters appeared linked to parvovirus B19, influenza, CMV and Epstein-Barr virus. Seventeen rarely observed V segments, including chromosome 9 orphons, were excluded from the earlier analysis of several hundred of the donors because counts were too low. Linkage disequilibrium might explain the correlated functional status among segregating V segments, but an unknown experimental factor could not be excluded. In a later analysis, HLA-associated TCR beta chains were found to be more clonally expanded and to have lower generation probabilities than equally common non-associated chains. A further reported finding was that TCR beta sequences accurately predicted the HLA-A and HLA-B alleles for most subjects in the first cohort. In vitro tests confirmed that a few of the cytomegalovirus-associated TCR beta chains recognize cytomegalovirus antigens. A later analysis found that TCR association rates varied across HLA loci, with DRB1 alleles showing the most associated TCRs and HLA-C alleles the fewest. At a false discovery rate of 0.05, a later analysis linked 16,000 or so TCR beta sequences to specific HLA alleles. According to a later genetic analysis, donors in an Asian-associated ancestry cluster had fewer N-insertions in productive TCRs than the approximately 630-donor mean. A total of fewer than 200 TCR beta chains were listed by the study as associated with cytomegalovirus. Immune exposure information for the cohort was limited to CMV serostatus. The presence/absence analyses assumed that sequencing depth was roughly uniform across donors, and that assumption may not be true. According to the authors, the approach could potentially be generalized to other disease states and immunological phenotypes. An earlier analysis of 587 of the donors showed that most TCR beta V segments appeared in productive rearrangements either about 87% or about 30% of the time, which broadly matched IMGT annotations. Only TCR beta chains were sequenced in this cohort, and the absence of alpha or paired-chain data limited detectable features. Some IMGT-functional V segments, including TRBV6-2 and TRBV6-3, could not be told apart with the 87-base-pair reads, so those segments were excluded. The sequencing pipeline was judged likely to have produced a cluster of highly shared sequence variants as a technical artifact. A later genetic analysis associated a missense DCLRE1C variant with V-gene and J-gene trimming of TCR beta chains, and an independent cohort replicated the association. When HLA alleles, especially DR and DQ, strongly co-occurred, attributing TCR associations to individual alleles was difficult. Most CMV-associated TCR beta chains appeared to be HLA-restricted in a later analysis, and the HLA associations seemed to be driven largely by CMV exposure. HLA typing was unavailable for some donors at each locus, so association tests used only the typed subset.

The cohort was made up of 500 to 800 healthy bone marrow donors. At the time of sampling, all cohort members were nominally healthy, though unrecorded immune exposures were likely present. The donor tested CMV seronegative and was one of the 352 seronegative cohort members. Each donor provided a peripheral blood sample, and peripheral blood mononuclear cells were used for TCR beta sequencing. Genomic DNA was extracted from the blood cell samples with the Qiagen DNeasy Blood Extraction Kit. Libraries were prepared through the immunoSEQ multiplex PCR assay. The multiplex PCR relied on a mix of 60 forward primers for TCR Vbeta segments and 13 reverse primers for TCR Jbeta segments. The CDR3 region of rearranged TCR beta genes was amplified from genomic DNA by a multiplex PCR assay. The Illumina HiSeq System was used to sequence the amplified TCR beta libraries as 87-base-pair reads. Per the authors' processing: A later analysis tallied 75 million to 85 million unique TCR beta chains across the 650 to 750 repertoires, and some 10 million of those chains were shared by two or more donors. Raw reads were error-corrected and collapsed into unique sequences by a nearest-neighbor algorithm in which closely related sequences were merged to remove PCR and sequencing errors. Alignment of CDR3 sequences to IMGT reference sequences was used to assign V, D and J gene segments. Each retained sequence needed at least a six-nucleotide match to both a V gene segment and a J gene segment. Rearrangements were classified as productive when the CDR3 lacked stop codons and remained in frame with V and J, and all other rearrangements were classified as non-productive. CDR3 was defined according to IMGT convention as the region running from the second conserved V-encoded cysteine to the conserved J-encoded phenylalanine. Sequences without an unambiguous match to a single V gene segment were excluded from the earlier analysis of several hundred of the donors. An earlier analysis of fewer than 650 of the donors classified V segments as functional when productive rearrangements were above 56.7% and as segregating when the standard deviation between donors was above 5%. A statistical classification framework was developed to diagnose cytomegalovirus status using the catalog of TCR beta chain sequences. In a later analysis, TCR nucleotide sequences were compared against IMGT/GENE-DB human TR gene sequences so that V and J genes could be assigned. A later analysis assigned CDR3 sequences and most-parsimonious VDJ recombination scenarios with the TCRdist pipeline. In a later analysis, every TCR beta chain was defined by the combination of its CDR3 amino acid sequence and its V-gene family, and reads without a unique V-gene family were dropped. To address suspected cross-contamination and a sequencing artifact, a later analysis removed over 500 highly shared, low-generation-probability nucleotide sequences. In a later analysis, a clonal expansion index was calculated for each public chain from normalized within-repertoire ranks of inferred template counts. In a later analysis, generation probabilities were computed with a VDJ recombination model fitted to out-of-frame rearrangements, and the resulting probabilities were checked against IGoR. A later analysis scored TCR-TCR, TCR-HLA and TCR-CMV co-occurrence with hypergeometric tests, applying a repertoire-size bias correction to TCR pairs. A later analysis estimated false discovery rates by permuting HLA or CMV assignments 20 times. In a later analysis, co-occurring TCRs were grouped using DBSCAN, and TCRdist sequence similarity was added for clustering within HLA-allele-positive subsets. Repertoires with fewer than 30,000 or more than 120,000 public chains were left out of co-occurrence clustering, as were four to six repertoires with anomalous nucleotide sharing. Entries here come from immuneACCESS through TCRdb and include only in-frame sequences with V and J called. Some clones fail to appear in such tables; in the studies checked, an unresolved V gene covers under half of the shortfall, and the cause of the remainder is unknown. V and J calls and clone size are copied from that table; D and trimming were computed from the DNA. Across this sample there are about 100,000 clones, with around 69% seen only once. Of the sample, approximately 2.2% is held by the ten largest clones.

Per the germline V gene (reference sequence), SEHNR is the CDR1 and FQNEAQ is the CDR2. The V and J ends are trimmed by 1 base and 9 bases, leaving 10 bases between them. The CDR3 runs 14 residues from the cysteine to the phenylalanine. Just CDR3 DNA is preserved here, 42 bases in frame from base 1. The sequence links TRBV7-9 to TRBJ1-6; confidence is insufficient to name the D gene. The clonotype comes from a man aged 18 to 30 in good health and CMV-seronegative. The sequenced sample was PBMCs. Here the CDR3 is given as CASSLVGSLSPLHF. The sequenced DNA is TGTGCCAGCAGCTTAGTTGGCAGTCTTTCACCCCTCCACTTT.